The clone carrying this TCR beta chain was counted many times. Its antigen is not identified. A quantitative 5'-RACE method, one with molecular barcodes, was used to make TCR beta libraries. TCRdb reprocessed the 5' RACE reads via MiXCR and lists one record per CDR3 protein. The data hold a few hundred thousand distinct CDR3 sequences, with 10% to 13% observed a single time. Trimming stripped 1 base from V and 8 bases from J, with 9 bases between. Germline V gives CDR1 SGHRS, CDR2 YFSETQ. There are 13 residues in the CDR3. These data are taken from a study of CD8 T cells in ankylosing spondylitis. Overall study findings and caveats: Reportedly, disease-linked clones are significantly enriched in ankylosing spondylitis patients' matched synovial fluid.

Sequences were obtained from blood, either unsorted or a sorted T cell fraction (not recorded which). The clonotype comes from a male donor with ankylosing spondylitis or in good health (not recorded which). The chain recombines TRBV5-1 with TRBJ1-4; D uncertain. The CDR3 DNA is TGCGCCAGCAGCTTGCATGGGGAAGAAAAACTGTTTTTT. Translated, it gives CASSLHGEEKLFF.